This entry features one T cell receptor beta chain sequence. Its antigen is not yet known. No base quality values were provided; no much bigger clone lies one nucleotide off. Participants in the prospective study were enrolled through a virtual design, were aged roughly 18 to 100 years, and lived in approximately 25 United States geographic areas. Cohort assignment in the prospective study relied on participant-reported clinical history from a screening survey and a study questionnaire. For ImmuneRACE Cohort 3, a participant was defined as recovered based on two consecutive negative NP/OP PCR tests, clearance by a healthcare professional, or resolution of symptoms. Each participant in the prospective study had whole blood, serum and a nasopharyngeal or oropharyngeal swab collected by mobile phlebotomists. Additional blood draws and questionnaires over an approximately 2-month period could optionally be provided by prospective study participants. Prospective study blood samples were shipped either frozen or at room temperature before DNA extraction.

Germline trimming amounts to 6 bases on V and 7 bases on J, with 3 as the count of junction bases outside the gene matches. The germline V gene encodes CDR1 DFQATT and CDR2 SNEGSKA (reference sequence). The CDR3, from cysteine to phenylalanine, totals 11 residues. This entry keeps only the CDR3 DNA: 33 bases, framed from base 1. The data derive from a study of blood T cell repertoires in COVID-19 (dated by TCRdb to the early 2020s). At the level of the whole study: The collaborator samples originated in the United States, Italy and Spain and spanned the acute and convalescent phases of COVID-19. Where available, HLA class I and class II types were taken from metadata supplied by the sample provider and were not determined by assay-based typing. Deeply sampled blood TCRbeta repertoires from subjects exposed to, actively infected with, or recovered from COVID-19 were included in the dataset. A freely available public database, intended as a resource for researchers studying the immune response to SARS-CoV-2, is where the repertoires were released. Sample metadata almost always included a de-identified subject ID, COVID-19 status, age in years and sex. The samples were drawn from the first 160 participants of the ongoing ImmuneRACE study and from about 1,200 subjects provided by 6 global collaborators. The prospective study material was composed of cDNA or gDNA derived from T cells, B-cell-depleted T cells, or PBMCs. On the study overall, not on this receptor specifically: The quantity of clinical and demographic metadata differed by source and by participant and was supplied without curation.

The immunoSEQ Assay, a bias-controlled multiplex PCR, was used to amplify TCRbeta CDR3 regions from genomic DNA. The study's own analysis went as follows. Within the assay, amplification of reference gene primers was used to estimate how many nucleated cells each sample contained. To quantify the absolute abundance of each unique TCRbeta CDR3 rearrangement, sequence reads were collapsed and filtered. Productive Simpson clonality was computed per sample as the square root of Simpson's diversity index over productive rearrangements. In its TCRdb copy, this immuneACCESS table keeps in-frame sequences only and misses some clones. Where compared with another copy, unresolved V genes explain less than half of these, and the others have no known cause. The V and J calls and clone size are taken from that table; D and trimming were inferred from the DNA. For this sample the table gives about 220,000 clones, of which about 88% were detected only once. The top ten constitute around 2.7% of the sample.

This sequence uses TRBV20-1 and TRBJ2-1, with TRBD1 identical over 7 junction bases. Sequencing input: PBMCs or T cells enriched from blood (not recorded which). This TCR was sampled from a woman in her twenties or thirties who had recovered from COVID-19. The base sequence is TGCAGTGCCGCCAGGGGGAATGAGCAGTTCTTC. It is translated as CSAARGNEQFF.